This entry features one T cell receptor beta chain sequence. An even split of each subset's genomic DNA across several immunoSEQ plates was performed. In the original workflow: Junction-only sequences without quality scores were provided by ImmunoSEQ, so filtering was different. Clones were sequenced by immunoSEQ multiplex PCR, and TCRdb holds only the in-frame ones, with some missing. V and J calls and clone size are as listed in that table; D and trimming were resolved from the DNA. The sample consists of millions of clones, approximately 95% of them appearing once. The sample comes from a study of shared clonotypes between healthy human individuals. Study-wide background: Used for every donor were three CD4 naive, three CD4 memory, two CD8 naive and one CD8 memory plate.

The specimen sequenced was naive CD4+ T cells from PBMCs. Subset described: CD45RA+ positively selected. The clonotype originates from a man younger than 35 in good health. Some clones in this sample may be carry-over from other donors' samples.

CDR3 sequence (DNA): TGTGCCAGCAGGAAGACAGGGGGCTCATACGAGCAGTACTTC. Protein product: CASRKTGGSYEQYF. The gene calls are TRBV28 and TRBJ2-7, with 10 bases lining up with TRBD1. In germline, CDR1 is MDHEN, CDR2 SYDVKM. The CDR3 length is 14 residues. J lost 4 bases, V lost 6 bases, and 6 bases had no gene match.